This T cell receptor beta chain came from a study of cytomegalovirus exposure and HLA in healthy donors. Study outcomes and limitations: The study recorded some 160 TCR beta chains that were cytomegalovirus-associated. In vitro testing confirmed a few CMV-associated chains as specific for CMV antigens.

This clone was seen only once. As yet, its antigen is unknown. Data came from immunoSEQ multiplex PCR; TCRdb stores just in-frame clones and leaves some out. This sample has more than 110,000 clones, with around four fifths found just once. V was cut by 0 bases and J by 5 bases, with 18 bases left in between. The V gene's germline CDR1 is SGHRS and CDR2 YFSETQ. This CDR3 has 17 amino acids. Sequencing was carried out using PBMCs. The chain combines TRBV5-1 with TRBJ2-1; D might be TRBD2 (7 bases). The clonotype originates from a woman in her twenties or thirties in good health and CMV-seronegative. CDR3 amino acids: CASSLAPNRGGNNEQFF. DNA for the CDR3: TGCGCCAGCAGCTTGGCCCCCAATAGGGGGGGTAACAATGAGCAGTTCTTC.